A selection of T cell receptor beta chains follows, all from one sample in a study of spatial heterogeneity in lung cancer. TCRdb re-analysed the 5' RACE reads in MiXCR, keeping a single row per CDR3 protein. The table has 40,000 to 45,000 distinct CDR3 sequences, under 25% seen once. The specimen comprised PBMCs, sampled at follow-up. These receptors all stem from a female donor with early-stage non-small cell lung cancer. Each CDR3 is given with its conserved first and last residue. Each record gives: CDR3 DNA, CDR3 protein, clone size, V gene, D gene, J gene. D genes are given only for firm matches. Size is omitted from some rows. Given values are once, few, many or a class for expanded clones.

TGTGCCAGTAGTGGGATGCATGAGCAGTTCTTC,CASSGMHEQFF,-,TRBV19,-,TRBJ2-1
TGTGGCACCAGCAGAGCTTCGTCTGGGGCCAACGTCCTGACTTTC,CGTSRASSGANVLTF,-,TRBV15,-,TRBJ2-6
TGCGCCAGCAGCTTGGGTAGGGGCTCTGGAAACACCATATATTTT,CASSLGRGSGNTIYF,few,TRBV5-1,-,TRBJ1-3
TGTGCCAGCAGTCTGAGACAGGGGCAGGATGGCTACACCTTC,CASSLRQGQDGYTF,many,TRBV12-3/TRBV12-4,TRBD1,TRBJ1-2
TGTGCCAGCAGCCTCCGGGACTGGTATAGCACAGATACGCAGTATTTT,CASSLRDWYSTDTQYF,-,TRBV7-3,-,TRBJ2-3
TGTGCCAGTAAGGTCGCGCGGGAGACCTACGAGCAGTACTTC,CASKVARETYEQYF,-,TRBV19,TRBD2,TRBJ2-7
TGTGCCAGCAGTTTCGACCCCGGCGTCGAGACCCAGTACTTC,CASSFDPGVETQYF,few,TRBV28,-,TRBJ2-5
TGTGCCAGCAGCACCCAACCGGGAGGATACAATGAGCAGTTCTTC,CASSTQPGGYNEQFF,-,TRBV7-3,TRBD2,TRBJ2-1
TGCAGTGCTAGTCCCCGGAAGGGTGCCCAAGAGACCCAGTACTTC,CSASPRKGAQETQYF,few,TRBV20-1,-,TRBJ2-5
TGTGCCAGCAGCTTAGATCCCATGGGGCCAAACAATGAGCAGTTCTTC,CASSLDPMGPNNEQFF,many,TRBV11-2,-,TRBJ2-1
TGTGCCAGCAGCCAGGTGGAGGGGATCAATGAGCAGTTCTTC,CASSQVEGINEQFF,many,TRBV7-6,-,TRBJ2-1
TGCAGTAAACCGGGACTAGCGGGAGATGAGCAGTTCTTC,CSKPGLAGDEQFF,-,TRBV20-1,TRBD2,TRBJ2-1
TGTGCCAGCCGCCACTCTGGGGCCAACGTCCTGACTTTC,CASRHSGANVLTF,many,TRBV27,-,TRBJ2-6
TGCGCCAGTATAGGGATATTTGGAAATGAGCAGTTCTTC,CASIGIFGNEQFF,-,TRBV5-1,-,TRBJ2-1
TGTGCCAGTGGCGGGGATCGGCGGTACTTC,CASGGDRRYF,-,TRBV19,-,TRBJ2-5
TGTGCCAGCAGTTCGGTACCGGGCGTGGGTGATACGCAGTATTTT,CASSSVPGVGDTQYF,-,TRBV12-3/TRBV12-4,-,TRBJ2-3
TGTGCCAGCAGCTTAGCGACAGGGGTCGAGCAGTTCTTC,CASSLATGVEQFF,few,TRBV7-6,TRBD1,TRBJ2-1
TGCGCCAGCAGCTCGACGGCTAGCTCCTACGAGCAGTACTTC,CASSSTASSYEQYF,many,TRBV5-1,-,TRBJ2-7
TGTGCCAGCAGCTTGGCCTCCCGGGGGAACTATGGCTACACCTTC,CASSLASRGNYGYTF,-,TRBV5-8,-,TRBJ1-2
TGTGCCAGTAGTATGGTGACAGGGCCCTACACAGATACGCAGTATTTT,CASSMVTGPYTDTQYF,many,TRBV19,TRBD1,TRBJ2-3
TGTGCCAGCAGCTTGGGAGCGAATCTAGATACGCAGTATTTT,CASSLGANLDTQYF,many,TRBV7-8,-,TRBJ2-3
TGCGCCAGCAGCTTAGGACGGGAGGCCGGCGTTGGTTCACCCCTCCACTTT,CASSLGREAGVGSPLHF,-,TRBV5-1,-,TRBJ1-6
TGTGCCAGTAGTATCGGACAGGCTAGCGGGGAGCTGTTTTTT,CASSIGQASGELFF,few,TRBV19,TRBD1,TRBJ2-2
TGTGCCAGCCGCCCGGGGGCGGGGGGCCGAGATGAGCAGTTCTTC,CASRPGAGGRDEQFF,few,TRBV12-3/TRBV12-4,TRBD2,TRBJ2-1
TGCAGCGCACTAGCGGGGGTAACAGATACGCAGTATTTT,CSALAGVTDTQYF,-,TRBV29-1,TRBD2,TRBJ2-3
TGCAGCGTGAATGGGAAATTGGGGACTAGCGGGCAAGAGACCCAGTACTTC,CSVNGKLGTSGQETQYF,-,TRBV29-1,TRBD2,TRBJ2-5
TGTGCCAGCAGCTTGGGTATTTTGCGTTATACCAACAATGAGCAGTTCTTC,CASSLGILRYTNNEQFF,few,TRBV5-6,-,TRBJ2-1
TGCAGCGTTTTTCATCCCGGACAGAGTAACACCGGGGAGCTGTTTTTT,CSVFHPGQSNTGELFF,-,TRBV29-1,-,TRBJ2-2